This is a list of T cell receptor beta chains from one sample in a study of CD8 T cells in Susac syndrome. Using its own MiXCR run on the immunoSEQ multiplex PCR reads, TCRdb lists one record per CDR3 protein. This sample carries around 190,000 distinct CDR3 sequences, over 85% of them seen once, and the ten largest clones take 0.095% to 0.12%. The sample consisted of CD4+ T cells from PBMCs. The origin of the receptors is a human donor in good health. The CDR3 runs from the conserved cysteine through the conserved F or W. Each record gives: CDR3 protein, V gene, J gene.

cdr3_aa: CASAPQSGTGGVVGNQPQHF
v_call: TRBV28
j_call: TRBJ1-5

cdr3_aa: CSGRDSPYGYTF
v_call: TRBV29-1
j_call: TRBJ1-2

cdr3_aa: CASSLSGHGYTF
v_call: TRBV14
j_call: TRBJ1-2

cdr3_aa: CASSTRQASYGYTF
v_call: TRBV27
j_call: TRBJ1-2

cdr3_aa: CAISESPPRDMNTEAFF
v_call: TRBV10-3
j_call: TRBJ1-1

cdr3_aa: CASSLSGRQSPETQYF
v_call: TRBV5-1
j_call: TRBJ2-5

cdr3_aa: CASNAGHRNGELFF
v_call: TRBV19
j_call: TRBJ2-2

cdr3_aa: CASSVEGRGGGETQYF
v_call: TRBV9
j_call: TRBJ2-5

cdr3_aa: CSVDGASGTEAFF
v_call: TRBV29-1
j_call: TRBJ1-1

cdr3_aa: CASSEGDRGDNQPQHF
v_call: TRBV27
j_call: TRBJ1-5

cdr3_aa: CASSLDRESDEQFF
v_call: TRBV7-9
j_call: TRBJ2-1

cdr3_aa: CASSQDPGFWANVLTF
v_call: TRBV4-3
j_call: TRBJ2-6

cdr3_aa: CASSLLRQGGGHYSPLHF
v_call: TRBV5-6
j_call: TRBJ1-6

cdr3_aa: CASSTGQVNEKLFF
v_call: TRBV5-8
j_call: TRBJ1-4

cdr3_aa: CASSPGGRETQYF
v_call: TRBV12-3/TRBV12-4
j_call: TRBJ2-5